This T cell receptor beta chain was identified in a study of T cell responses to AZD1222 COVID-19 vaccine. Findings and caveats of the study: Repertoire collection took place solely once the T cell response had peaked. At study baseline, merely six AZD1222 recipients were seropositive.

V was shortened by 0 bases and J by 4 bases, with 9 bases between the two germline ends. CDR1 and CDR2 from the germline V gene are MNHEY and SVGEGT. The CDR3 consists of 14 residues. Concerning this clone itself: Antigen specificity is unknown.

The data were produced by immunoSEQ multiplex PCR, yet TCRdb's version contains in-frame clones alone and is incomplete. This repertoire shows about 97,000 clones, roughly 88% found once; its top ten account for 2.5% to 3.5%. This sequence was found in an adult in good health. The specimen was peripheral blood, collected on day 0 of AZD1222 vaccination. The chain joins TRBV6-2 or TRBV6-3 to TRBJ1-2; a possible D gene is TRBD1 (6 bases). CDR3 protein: CASSYSEGGYGYTF. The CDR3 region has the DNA TGTGCCAGCAGTTACTCCGAAGGGGGCTATGGCTACACCTTC.